A selection of T cell receptor beta chains follows, all from one sample in a study of patients with pleural tuberculosis. TCRdb re-called the reads with MiXCR, one entry per CDR3 protein. The sample holds around 50,000 distinct CDR3 sequences, 7.3% seen once. The receptors were sampled from a human donor with pleural tuberculosis. The CDR3 runs from the conserved cysteine through the conserved F or W. A D gene is named only where the DNA matches it firmly. Clone size appears in some rows only: once, few, many, or a class for an expanded clone.

V gene: TRBV2
D gene: .
clone size: many
J gene: TRBJ1-3
CDR3 DNA: TGTGCCAGCAGTGAAGCAGGGTCTGGAAACACCATATATTTT
CDR3 protein: CASSEAGSGNTIYF

V gene: TRBV2
D gene: TRBD2
clone size: many
J gene: TRBJ2-1
CDR3 DNA: TGTGCCAGCAGTGAAGGGACTAGCGGGAGGAATGAGCAGTTCTTC
CDR3 protein: CASSEGTSGRNEQFF

V gene: TRBV11-2
D gene: .
clone size: many
J gene: TRBJ1-3
CDR3 DNA: TGTGCCAGCAGCTTAGAGGTGGGAATGGCCTCTGGAAACACCATATATTTT
CDR3 protein: CASSLEVGMASGNTIYF

V gene: TRBV2
D gene: .
clone size: many
J gene: TRBJ1-5
CDR3 DNA: TGTGCCAGCAGTGAATCGGGAAGAGGTCAGCCCCAGCATTTT
CDR3 protein: CASSESGRGQPQHF

V gene: TRBV25-1
D gene: TRBD1
clone size: many
J gene: TRBJ1-2
CDR3 DNA: TGTGCCAGCAGTATCGGCCTAGACAGGGGAAACTATGGCTACACCTTC
CDR3 protein: CASSIGLDRGNYGYTF

V gene: TRBV12-3/TRBV12-4
D gene: .
clone size: many
J gene: TRBJ1-1
CDR3 DNA: TGTGCCAGCAGTCGAGACCCGAGAGAAGCTTTCTTT
CDR3 protein: CASSRDPREAFF

V gene: TRBV5-4
D gene: TRBD2
clone size: few
J gene: TRBJ2-3
CDR3 DNA: TGTGCCAGCAGCTGGGGAAGTTCGGGAGGGCCCGGGGATACGCAGTATTTT
CDR3 protein: CASSWGSSGGPGDTQYF

V gene: TRBV11-3
D gene: .
clone size: many
J gene: TRBJ1-2
CDR3 DNA: TGTGCCAGCAGCCCATCAGGCTATGGCTACACCTTC
CDR3 protein: CASSPSGYGYTF

V gene: TRBV5-4
D gene: .
clone size: many
J gene: TRBJ1-5
CDR3 DNA: TGTGCCAGCAGCTTGGGGGTCAATCAGCCCCAGCATTTT
CDR3 protein: CASSLGVNQPQHF

V gene: TRBV6-4
D gene: .
clone size: many
J gene: TRBJ1-6
CDR3 DNA: TGTGCCAGCAGTGACGGGAGCTCCTATAATTCACCCCTCCACTTT
CDR3 protein: CASSDGSSYNSPLHF

V gene: TRBV5-4
D gene: TRBD2
clone size: many
J gene: TRBJ2-5
CDR3 DNA: TGTGCCAGCAGCCTGGCTAGCGGGAGGTATCAAGAGACCCAGTACTTC
CDR3 protein: CASSLASGRYQETQYF

V gene: TRBV12-3/TRBV12-4
D gene: TRBD2
clone size: many
J gene: TRBJ2-1
CDR3 DNA: TGTGCCAGCAGGACGACTAGCGGGAGTCCTAATGAGCAGTTCTTC
CDR3 protein: CASRTTSGSPNEQFF

V gene: TRBV11-2
D gene: .
clone size: many
J gene: TRBJ2-5
CDR3 DNA: TGTGCCAGCAGCTTAGACCCGTACCAAGAGACCCAGTACTTC
CDR3 protein: CASSLDPYQETQYF

V gene: TRBV2
D gene: .
clone size: many
J gene: TRBJ1-4
CDR3 DNA: TGTGCCAGCAGTGGGCTTACTACCTTGGGAAGGGAAAAACTGTTTTTT
CDR3 protein: CASSGLTTLGREKLFF

V gene: TRBV9
D gene: TRBD1
clone size: .
J gene: TRBJ1-2
CDR3 DNA: TGTGCCAGCGGCCAAACAGGGGGCAATGGCTACACCTTC
CDR3 protein: CASGQTGGNGYTF

V gene: TRBV18
D gene: .
clone size: few
J gene: TRBJ2-1
CDR3 DNA: TGTGCCAGCTCACATGGCGGAAACAATGAGCAGTTCTTC
CDR3 protein: CASSHGGNNEQFF

V gene: TRBV6-2/TRBV6-3
D gene: TRBD2
clone size: many
J gene: TRBJ2-1
CDR3 DNA: TGTGCCAGCAGTTACTCGGCGGGAGAGAACAATGAGCAGTTCTTC
CDR3 protein: CASSYSAGENNEQFF

V gene: TRBV4-2
D gene: .
clone size: many
J gene: TRBJ1-3
CDR3 DNA: TGTGCCAGCAGCCCAGGTGTGCGGGGGCGATTTGGAAACACCATATATTTT
CDR3 protein: CASSPGVRGRFGNTIYF

V gene: TRBV19
D gene: .
clone size: few
J gene: TRBJ2-5
CDR3 DNA: TGTGCCAGTAGTCTTGACAACCAAGAGACCCAGTACTTC
CDR3 protein: CASSLDNQETQYF

V gene: TRBV19
D gene: .
clone size: many
J gene: TRBJ1-2
CDR3 DNA: TGTGCCGCTGCGACAGGCGCCTATGGCTACACCTTC
CDR3 protein: CAAATGAYGYTF

V gene: TRBV20-1
D gene: TRBD2
clone size: many
J gene: TRBJ2-7
CDR3 DNA: TGCAGTGCTTACTCTAGCGGGAGCTACGAGCAGTACTTC
CDR3 protein: CSAYSSGSYEQYF

V gene: TRBV19
D gene: TRBD1
clone size: few
J gene: TRBJ1-4
CDR3 DNA: TGTGCCAGTACCGCGTCGGGACAGGGGCAAAAAAAACTGTTTTTT
CDR3 protein: CASTASGQGQKKLFF

V gene: TRBV28
D gene: .
clone size: .
J gene: TRBJ2-7
CDR3 DNA: TGTGCCAGCAGTTTTGGTAAGGGACGCCACGAGCAGTACTTC
CDR3 protein: CASSFGKGRHEQYF

V gene: TRBV20-1
D gene: .
clone size: many
J gene: TRBJ2-1
CDR3 DNA: TGCAGTGCTAGAGGGTCCGTCAATGAGCAGTTCTTC
CDR3 protein: CSARGSVNEQFF

V gene: TRBV28
D gene: .
clone size: many
J gene: TRBJ1-5
CDR3 DNA: TGTGCCAGCAGGCCCCCTAGGTCGAGCAATCAGCCCCAGCATTTT
CDR3 protein: CASRPPRSSNQPQHF

V gene: TRBV30
D gene: .
clone size: few
J gene: TRBJ2-1
CDR3 DNA: TGTGCCTGGAGTGGTGTCGGGGAGAACTCCTACAATGAGCAGTTCTTC
CDR3 protein: CAWSGVGENSYNEQFF

V gene: TRBV18
D gene: .
clone size: many
J gene: TRBJ2-2
CDR3 DNA: TGTGCCAGTGACAGTGCGAACACCGGGGAGCTGTTTTTT
CDR3 protein: CASDSANTGELFF

V gene: TRBV29-1
D gene: .
clone size: once
J gene: TRBJ1-2
CDR3 DNA: TGCAGCGTTCCTCTGACGGATCCTTATGGCTACACCTTC
CDR3 protein: CSVPLTDPYGYTF